These 13 T cell receptor beta chains were all obtained from the same sample, sequenced in a study of CXCR3-negative and CXCR3-positive naive CD8 T cells. Each TRB cDNA library was prepared by 5' RACE (with UMI labels). TCRdb derives one entry per CDR3 protein from the 5' RACE reads, leaving out DNA. The table for this sample gives 100,000 to 150,000 distinct CDR3 sequences. Input material: naive CXCR3- CD8+ T cells from blood. The subset: CD45RO-CCR7+CD27+CD95- naive CD8+ T cells lacking CXCR3 (TNR3-). The receptors were gathered from a human donor in good health. Some clones in this sample may be carry-over from other donors' samples.

V and J are TRBV7-9 and TRBJ2-7; the D gene TCRdb calls, TRBD1, cannot be checked with no DNA. This CDR3 has 13 amino acids. Per the germline V gene, CDR1 is SEHNR and CDR2 is FQNEAQ (reference sequence). The CDR3 loop reads CASSMGQPYEQYF.

The chain couples TRBV27 to TRBJ2-3; TCRdb proposes TRBD2, but this gene call is untestable without DNA. The germline V gene has CDR1 MNHEY and CDR2 SMNVEV (reference sequence). This CDR3 comprises 14 residues. CDR3: CASKLAGVTDTQYF.

The chain employs TRBV28 and TRBJ2-1; TCRdb's assignment of TRBD2 cannot be checked, as there is no DNA. CDR1 is MDHEN and CDR2 is SYDVKM in the germline V gene. The CDR3 is 15 amino acids. The CDR3 protein is CASSPPGGIYNEQFF.

The chain joins TRBV20-1 to TRBJ1-2; TCRdb reports TRBD1, a call that lacks DNA to check it against. The CDR3 totals 15 residues. In germline, CDR1 is DFQATT, CDR2 SNEGSKA (reference sequence). The CDR3 protein is CSAREEDRELYGYTF.

The chain combines TRBV4-1 with TRBJ1-1; TCRdb returns TRBD1, unconfirmable since there is no DNA. Per the germline V gene, CDR1 is MGHRA and CDR2 is YSYEKL. The CDR3 length is 14 residues. Here the CDR3 reads CASSEYRGRTKAFF.

The CDR3 spells CASSASDSGNTIYF. The chain links TRBV7-3 to TRBJ1-3. The CDR3 totals 14 residues. Germline V lookup: CDR1 SGHTA, CDR2 FQGTGA.

This chain links TRBV2 with TRBJ2-2; TCRdb selects TRBD1, and the lack of DNA leaves this call unchecked. This CDR3 comprises 16 residues. Looked up from germline, CDR1 is SNHLY and CDR2 is FYNNEI. CDR3 sequence reads: CASSPDRGPFDGELFF.

V and J are TRBV9 and TRBJ2-1. Germline V CDR1 and CDR2: SGDLS, YYNGEE. CDR3 size: 14 residues. The CDR3 sequence: CASSVVRTSNEQFF.

The chain carries TRBV28 and TRBJ2-7; the TCRdb D gene call, TRBD1, has no DNA to confirm it. Germline assignment: CDR1 MDHEN and CDR2 SYDVKM. The CDR3 consists of 14 residues. The CDR3 sequence is CASSETGNSYEQYF.

V gene TRBV15 combines with J gene TRBJ1-2. This CDR3 region has 15 residues. Looked up from germline, CDR1 is LNHNV and CDR2 is YYDKDF (reference sequence). This chain's CDR3 is CATSRGVGGGLGYTF. Based on the CDR3 plus reference TRBV15 and TRBJ1-2, the full variable domain is DAMVIQNPRYQVTQFGKPVTLSCSQTLNHNVMYWYQQKSSQAPKLLFHYYDKDFNNEADTPDNFQSRRPNTSFCFLDIRSPGLGDTAMYLCATSRGVGGGLGYTFGSGTRLTVV.

This chain connects TRBV4-1 to TRBJ2-3; TCRdb gives TRBD2 as the D gene, but with no DNA this cannot be confirmed. Germline V gene data show CDR1 as MGHRA and CDR2 as YSYEKL. The CDR3 covers 16 residues. CDR3 in amino acids: CASSQDISGGEDTQYF.

The rearrangement links TRBV14 to TRBJ1-1; as DNA is missing, the TRBD1 call by TCRdb cannot be tested. The CDR3 runs to 13 residues. CDR1 SGHDN and CDR2 FVKESK come from the germline V gene. CDR3 in amino acids: CASSQTTGGGAFF.

V usage is TRBV12-3 or TRBV12-4 and J usage is TRBJ2-5; the TCRdb D gene call, TRBD1, has no DNA to confirm it. The CDR3 spans 15 residues. The CDR3 sequence: CASSSDGTREETQYF.